This T cell receptor (beta chain) was sequenced during a study of blood T cell repertoires in COVID-19. Turning to the study itself: PBMCs, B-cell-depleted T cells, or T cells provided the cDNA or gDNA that made up the material.

As to this clone: This sample also contains other DNA sequences that code for the same CDR3.

Participant-reported clinical history was the basis for cohort assignment. In the source study's methods: Using reference gene primer amplification, nucleated cell counts were estimated. Sequenced by immunoSEQ multiplex PCR; TCRdb stores in-frame clones only, minus some. The V and J calls and clone size were taken over from that table, and D and trimming were inferred from the DNA. The sample carries some 400,000 clones, around 89% recorded once. Trimming took off 3 bases at V and 4 bases at J, with 7 bases between the two ends. The CDR3 has 13 residues. The sample comprised PBMCs or T cells enriched from blood (not recorded which). The genes are TRBV12-3 or TRBV12-4 and TRBJ2-1, with D perhaps TRBD2 (6 bases). The TCR originated in a man aged 25 to 40 who had recovered from COVID-19. CDR3 amino acids: CASSLGLYNEQFF. CDR3 sequence (DNA): TGTGCCAGCAGTTTGGGACTTTACAATGAGCAGTTCTTC.